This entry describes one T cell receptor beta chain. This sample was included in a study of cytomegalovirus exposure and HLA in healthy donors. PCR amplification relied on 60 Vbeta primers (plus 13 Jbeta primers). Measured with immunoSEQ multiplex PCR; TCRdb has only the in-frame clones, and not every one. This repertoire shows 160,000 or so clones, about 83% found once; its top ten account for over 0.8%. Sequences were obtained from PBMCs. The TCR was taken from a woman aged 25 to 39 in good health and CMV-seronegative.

The CDR3 loop is CASSLFTLGQGAYEQYF. CDR3 bases: TGTGCCAGCAGTTTATTTACCCTGGGACAGGGGGCCTACGAGCAGTACTTC. The V gene is TRBV28, the J gene TRBJ2-5; 11 positions agree with TRBD1. With the DNA end fitting TRBJ2-7 better, the J assignment may be wrong. The length of the CDR3 is 17 residues. Per germline, CDR1 MDHEN and CDR2 SYDVKM.